This T cell receptor (beta chain) was captured in a study of post-analysis software for immune sequencing data. Whole-study findings and limits: Compared with controls, patients had more of 4 to 6 TRBV segments, including TRBV5-6, TRBV5-1 and TRBV20-1. By F measure, strong co-clustering occurred among samples prepared in the same batch.

Each TCR beta cDNA library carried unique molecular identifiers. Once about 0.85 to 10 million T cells were used, about 510,000 cDNA molecules resulted. TCRdb re-derived calls from the PCR reads in MiXCR, one entry per CDR3 protein. The sample records about 400,000 distinct CDR3 sequences, approximately 33% being singletons. V shed 4 bases and J 11 bases; nucleotides not matched to a gene: 12. This CDR3 has 14 residues. Germline V gene sequence: CDR1 KGHDR, CDR2 SFDVKD. About this clonotype: Its antigen is not known.

Input material: blood. The receptor comes from a girl aged 5 to 17 with multiple sclerosis. The chain recombines TRBV24-1 with TRBJ2-5, with 7 positions matching TRBD1. The CDR3 nucleotides read TGTGCCACCAGTGACCACCAACAGGGGAACGAACAGTACTTC. As protein: CATSDHQQGNEQYF.